This T cell receptor (beta chain) is from a study of Ad26.COV2.S vaccination and SARS-CoV-2 variants. Study background: Donor was in the COV1001 Ad26.COV2.S trial arm. Administration of Ad26.COV2.S was intramuscular, either once or twice 56 days apart. The study's findings and limits: People who got the vaccine or the placebo had similar non-spike TCR breadth. Analyses of TCR breadth and depth may have underestimated total T cell responses.

Details on this clone: Its antigen is still unknown.

The treatment: 15 to 20 received Ad26.COV2.S at low or high dose, single or two shots; about 5 received placebo; per-sample allocation not given. Day 63 after the first vaccine or placebo injection was the time point for sampling. V was trimmed by 2 bases and J by 6 bases, leaving 17 bases between them. The CDR3 consists of 15 residues. Germline assignment: CDR1 MNHNS and CDR2 SASEGT. Using immunoSEQ multiplex PCR, the repertoire was profiled, and TCRdb retains in-frame clones only, with some absent. The profile shows about 390,000 clones, 75% to 90% of them singletons. The V call is TRBV6-1, the J call TRBJ2-7; either TRBD1 or TRBD2 may fit D (6 bases each). The sequencing here drew on peripheral blood, taken in a trial of Ad26.COV2.S vaccine versus placebo. The receptor was derived from a person between 18 and 60 years old who received the Ad26.COV2.S COVID-19 vaccine or a placebo. Written as DNA, the CDR3 is TGTGCCAGCAGTGAATTCATAGGGGGGAGTAGCGAGCAGTACTTC. The encoded protein is CASSEFIGGSSEQYF.